One sample yielded the 24 T cell receptor beta chains listed below, sequenced in a study of shared clonotypes between healthy human individuals. Sequencing was performed with immunoSEQ multiplex PCR; in TCRdb, only in-frame clones are kept and a portion is missing. Of around 500,000 clones detected, around 85% appear once; the ten largest clones hold roughly 13%. The material sequenced was PBMCs. Receptors were obtained from a middle-aged woman in good health. Some clones in this sample may be carry-over from other donors' samples.

The chain combines TRBV2 with TRBJ2-7; TRBD1 agrees at 9 bases. Trimming at V came to 4 bases and at J to 3 bases, leaving 7 bases not matched to a gene. Germline-derived CDR1 and CDR2 are SNHLY and FYNNEI. The CDR3 contains 15 residues. Here the CDR3 DNA reads TGTGCCAGCAGTGTCAGGACAGGGGTTAACTACGAGCAGTACTTC. Residues: CASSVRTGVNYEQYF.

V and J are TRBV28 and TRBJ2-6; 15 bases agree with TRBD2. Germline V gene lookup returns CDR1 MDHEN and CDR2 SYDVKM. After removal of 6 bases from V and 0 bases from J, the junction contained 9 bases not matched to a gene. The CDR3 consists of 20 residues. The CDR3 loop is CASSYRGGLAGGSGANVLTF. CDR3 in DNA: TGTGCCAGCAGCTACCGAGGGGGACTAGCGGGAGGCTCTGGGGCCAACGTCCTGACTTTC.

This chain's CDR3 is CASRDGAGRETQYF. The CDR3 DNA follows: TGTGCCAGCAGAGATGGAGCGGGGAGGGAGACCCAGTACTTC. J is TRBJ2-5 and V is TRBV2; 7 nucleotides align to TRBD2. CDR1 SNHLY and CDR2 FYNNEI come from the germline V gene. V shed 6 bases, J shed 5 bases, and the junction held 9 bases outside the gene matches. The length of the CDR3 is 14 residues.

Regarding this clone: It is likely a read error: a sequence one base away is far more abundant. Other DNA sequences in this specimen translate into the identical CDR3. The rearrangement links TRBV2 to TRBJ2-7; D possibly matches TRBD1 or TRBD2 (5 bases each). Germline V gives CDR1 SNHLY, CDR2 FYNNEI. V shed 6 bases and J shed 4 bases, with 10 bases lying between them. The CDR3 has 12 residues. CDR3 region: CASSPGSYEQYF. In nucleotides, the CDR3 is TGTGCCAGCAGCCCAGGGAGTTACGAGCAGTACTTC.

The V gene is TRBV2, the J gene TRBJ1-2, with D tentatively TRBD1 (5 bases). Per germline, CDR1 SNHLY and CDR2 FYNNEI. The CDR3 extends over 13 amino acids. Deletions cut 5 bases from V and 2 bases from J, with 9 bases between. CDR3 nucleotides: TGTGCCAGCAGTATGGGGGGAAACTATGGCTACACCTTC. Amino acid sequence: CASSMGGNYGYTF.

The chain links TRBV13 to TRBJ1-2; D remains ambiguous. V was pared by 2 bases and J by 4 bases, with 5 bases between. The CDR3 is 12 residues long. Germline lookup yields CDR1 PRHDT and CDR2 FYEKMQ (reference sequence). The DNA for the CDR3 is TGTGCCAGCAGCTTAAACGGCTATGGCTACACCTTC. As protein: CASSLNGYGYTF. The full variable domain, rest sourced from reference TRBV13 and TRBJ1-2, is AAGVIQSPRHLIKEKRETATLKCYPIPRHDTVYWYQQGPGQDPQFLISFYEKMQSDKGSIPDRFSAQQFSDYHSELNMSSLELGDSALYFCASSLNGYGYTFGSGTRLTVV.

The sample holds one count of this clone. Given a far larger clone just one base away, this is likely a sequencing read error. The gene calls are TRBV5-1 and TRBJ2-5; 13 nucleotides line up with TRBD2. The CDR3 sequence is 17 residues long. CDR1 is SGHRS and CDR2 is YFSETQ in the germline V gene. The CDR3 sequence is CTSSPGLAGFWGETQYF. The CDR3, as DNA: TGCACCAGCAGCCCGGGACTAGCGGGATTCTGGGGAGAGACCCAGTACTTC. Using reference TRBV5-1 and TRBJ2-5 for the parts outside the CDR3, the full variable domain is KAGVTQTPRYLIKTRGQQVTLSCSPISGHRSVSWYQQTPGQGLQFLFEYFSETQRNKGNFPGRFSGRQFSNSRSEMNVSTLELGDSALYLCTSSPGLAGFWGETQYFGPGTRLLVL.

The chain carries TRBV19 and TRBJ2-2; D may be TRBD2 (5 bases). CDR1 is LNHDA and CDR2 is SQIVND in the germline V gene (reference sequence). CDR3 size: 15 residues. Trimming removed 1 base at V and 3 bases at J, with 9 bases between. This chain's CDR3 is CASSIGGIDTGELFF. CDR3 nucleotides: TGTGCCAGTAGTATAGGAGGGATCGACACCGGGGAGCTGTTTTTT.

Notes on this clone: A read error is likely here: a far larger clone is one base away. V and J are TRBV29-1 and TRBJ2-7; either TRBD1 or TRBD2 may fit D (5 bases each). Per the germline V gene, CDR1 is SQVTM and CDR2 is ANQGSEA. Trimming left V 5 bases short and J 6 bases short, with 17 bases between. The CDR3 contains 13 residues. The CDR3 nucleotides read TGCAGCGTTCCGATGCAGGGTGCGGGCGAGCAGTACTTC. Its translation is CSVPMQGAGEQYF.

This clone was seen more than once but under ten times. The V and J genes are TRBV7-8 and TRBJ2-2; 7 nucleotides agree with TRBD2. CDR1 is SGHVS and CDR2 is FQNEAQ in the germline V gene. Losses at the gene ends were 2 bases for V and 7 bases for J; bases not matched to a gene: 16. This CDR3 contains 18 residues. The CDR3 spells CASSLPGWGTIDDGELFF. The CDR3, as DNA: TGTGCCAGCAGCTTACCAGGTTGGGGGACTATCGATGACGGGGAGCTGTTTTTT.

This clone has only one observation. This CDR3 is CASSVGTGARLNTEAFF. In DNA form, the CDR3 reads TGTGCCAGCAGCGTGGGGACAGGGGCAAGGTTGAACACTGAAGCTTTCTTT. V is TRBV5-6 and J is TRBJ1-1, with 10 bases identical to TRBD1. Germline lookup yields CDR1 SGHDT and CDR2 YYEEEE. The CDR3 loop spans 17 amino acids. Germline trimming cut 4 bases from V and 0 bases from J; bases unmatched to any gene: 9. Combining the CDR3 with reference TRBV5-6 and TRBJ1-1 gives the whole variable domain DAGVTQSPTHLIKTRGQQVTLRCSPKSGHDTVSWYQQALGQGPQFIFQYYEEEERQRGNFPDRFSGHQFPNYSSELNVNALLLGDSALYLCASSVGTGARLNTEAFFGQGTRLTVV.

The chain couples TRBV10-1 to TRBJ1-1; D is possibly TRBD1 (5 bases). Trimming took 0 bases from V and 0 from J, leaving 5 bases between them. The CDR3 runs to 14 residues. Germline V gives CDR1 WNHNN, CDR2 SYGVQD (reference sequence). In DNA, the CDR3 is TGCGCCAGCAGTGAGTCAGGGGTGAACACTGAAGCTTTCTTT. Protein sequence: CASSESGVNTEAFF.

This clone showed up just a few times. In the same sample, other DNA sequences code for this CDR3. This chain connects TRBV28 to TRBJ2-2, with D uncertain. CDR3 length: 13 residues. Trimming cost V 2 bases and J 4 bases, with 5 bases left between them. Germline lookup yields CDR1 MDHEN and CDR2 SYDVKM. The CDR3 sequence is CASSLESTGELFF. The CDR3, as DNA: TGTGCCAGCAGTTTAGAATCCACCGGGGAGCTGTTTTTT.

This clone occurred many times. Other DNA sequences from this sample encode an identical CDR3 as well. V is TRBV19 and J is TRBJ2-5, with unresolved D. CDR1 is LNHDA, CDR2 SQIVND, per germline (reference sequence). This CDR3 is built from 13 residues. The V end lost 7 bases, the J end lost 4 bases, and 13 bases lay between the germline ends. The chain's CDR3 is CASTDVPGETQYF. The CDR3, as DNA: TGTGCCAGTACCGATGTCCCAGGAGAGACCCAGTACTTC.

Points on this clone: It is likely a read error: a sequence one base away is far more abundant. The chain carries TRBV6-5 and TRBJ2-7, with TRBD1 as a possible D gene (6 bases). The germline V gene has CDR1 MNHEY and CDR2 SVGAGI. The CDR3 is made up of 15 amino acids. CDR3: CASSYSETGAYGQYF. The CDR3 DNA reads TGTGCCAGCAGTTACTCTGAGACAGGAGCCTACGGGCAGTACTTC.

The chain combines TRBV5-1 with TRBJ2-7; the match to TRBD2 covers 8 bases. This CDR3 has 18 residues. Germline values: CDR1 SGHRS, CDR2 YFSETQ. J was trimmed by 0 bases and V by 0 bases; bases with no gene match: 11. The CDR3 nucleotides are TGCGCCAGCAGCTTGGGGCCCTCCACTAGCGGAAGCTCCTACGAGCAGTACTTC. Translated, it gives CASSLGPSTSGSSYEQYF.

Points on this clone: A read error likely explains this, since a far larger clone differs by one base. Within the sample, other DNA sequences also encode this same CDR3. The chain employs TRBV11-3 and TRBJ2-7; no clear D gene. The CDR3 has 13 residues. The V end was cut by 1 base, the J end by 3 bases, with 7 bases between. CDR1 is SGHNT and CDR2 is YENEEA in the germline V gene. Here the CDR3 DNA reads TGTGCCAGCAGCTTAGGAGAGGACTACGAGCAGTACTTC. This encodes CASSLGEDYEQYF.

V is TRBV27 and J is TRBJ1-2; 9 bases line up with TRBD1. Losses at the gene ends were 3 bases for V and 5 bases for J; bases not matched to a gene: 7. The CDR3 consists of 15 residues. CDR1 and CDR2 from the germline V gene are MNHEY and SMNVEV (reference sequence). The CDR3 is CASSFKATGGYGYTF. CDR3 nucleotide sequence: TGTGCCAGCAGTTTTAAGGCGACAGGGGGGTATGGCTACACCTTC.

This sequence joins TRBV11-2 and TRBJ2-1, with TRBD2 as a possible D gene (6 bases). The length of the CDR3 is 17 residues. Per the germline V gene, CDR1 is SGHAT and CDR2 is FQNNGV. V lost 5 bases to trimming and J lost 0 bases, with 17 bases between them. The CDR3 loop reads CASSPLRDSRSYNEQFF. The CDR3 region has the DNA TGTGCCAGCAGCCCCCTTAGGGACTCCCGCTCCTACAATGAGCAGTTCTTC.

The table lists this clone with a count of one. It is likely a read error: a sequence one base away is far more abundant. The J gene is TRBJ1-2, the V gene TRBV28; 7 bases align to TRBD1. The germline gives CDR1 MDHEN, CDR2 SYDVKM. J gave up 2 bases and V 6 bases, and 3 bases lay outside the gene matches. The CDR3 runs to 13 residues. DNA for the CDR3: TGTGCCAGCAGCTGGGGACAGAACTATGGCTACACCTTC. Translated, it gives CASSWGQNYGYTF.

The chain is built from TRBV5-1 and TRBJ2-5, with a tentative D call TRBD2 (5 bases). The CDR3 extends over 15 amino acids. CDR1 is SGHRS and CDR2 is YFSETQ in the germline V gene. Trimming shortened V by 2 bases and J by 0 bases, and 11 bases separated the two germline ends. The CDR3 DNA sequence: TGCGCCAGCAGCTTCGGTTTCGGGAACCAAGAGACCCAGTACTTC. Its protein is CASSFGFGNQETQYF.

Remarks on this clone: A far larger clone is off by one base, so a read error is likely. The chain carries TRBV11-2 and TRBJ2-7; D is unresolved. V gave up 2 bases and J gave up 3 bases, with 8 bases separating them. The CDR3 runs 13 residues. Per the germline V gene, CDR1 is SGHAT and CDR2 is FQNNGV. DNA for the CDR3: TGTGCCAGCAGCTTATGTGATGGCTACGAGCAGTACTTC. Amino acid sequence: CASSLCDGYEQYF.

V usage is TRBV27 and J usage is TRBJ2-7; D gene uncertain. Looked up from germline, CDR1 is MNHEY and CDR2 is SMNVEV (reference sequence). Trimming cost V 7 bases and J 2 bases, with 15 bases left between them. The CDR3 totals 14 residues. The CDR3 DNA follows: TGTGCCAGCAACCCGTTGGCGGTTCCCTACGAGCAGTACTTC. This gives the protein CASNPLAVPYEQYF.

This clone was recorded once. The chain carries TRBV18 and TRBJ1-1; no firm D call. The V gene's germline CDR1 is KGHSH and CDR2 LQKENI. The V and J ends lost 5 bases and 4 bases respectively, with 20 bases between them. The CDR3 consists of 16 residues. CDR3 amino acids: CASSGMPAWEGTEAFF. The CDR3 nucleotides are TGTGCCAGCTCAGGTATGCCAGCCTGGGAGGGCACTGAAGCTTTCTTT.